The 12 T cell receptor beta chains below all came from one sample that was sequenced in a study of blood T cell repertoires in COVID-19 (TCRdb year 2020). The library was prepared using the immunoSEQ multiplex PCR assay. The table was pulled from immuneACCESS by TCRdb, which kept in-frame rearrangements only. Such tables lose some clones; where checked, under half of the loss comes from unresolved V genes, and the rest has no known cause. This sample holds 400,000 or so clones; around 87% were observed only once. The leading ten clones occupy around 1.1% of the sample. The sequencing sample was made of PBMCs or T cells enriched from blood (not recorded which). Receptors were obtained from a man aged 30 to 39 who had recovered from COVID-19.

The chain's CDR3 is CATSQLRGTRTLEQYF. CDR3 DNA sequence: TGTGCCACCAGCCAACTCCGCGGGACTAGAACCCTCGAGCAGTACTTC. The chain is built from TRBV15 and TRBJ2-7; 8 bases map to TRBD2. Trimming at V came to 5 bases and at J to 6 bases, leaving 15 bases not matched to a gene. The CDR3 totals 16 residues. Germline CDR1 and CDR2: LNHNV and YYDKDF (reference sequence).

The rearrangement joins TRBV5-1 to TRBJ1-3; D remains unclear. The CDR3 has 13 residues. The germline gives CDR1 SGHRS, CDR2 YFSETQ. V lost 5 bases, J lost 2 bases, and 8 bases lay in between. CDR3 amino acids: CASSYGAGNTIYF. Here the CDR3 DNA reads TGCGCCAGCAGTTACGGAGCTGGAAACACCATATATTTT.

The chain couples TRBV5-6 to TRBJ1-1; 8 positions agree with TRBD1. The V gene end was trimmed by 3 bases and the J gene end by 4 bases; junction bases not matched to a gene: 5. The CDR3 has 14 residues. Germline CDR1 and CDR2: SGHDT and YYEEEE. The CDR3 DNA reads as TGTGCCAGCAGCTCGTCACAGGGGGGCACTGAAGCTTTCTTT. It encodes CASSSSQGGTEAFF.

The chain has TRBV29-1 and TRBJ2-2; tentatively, D is TRBD2 (6 bases). This CDR3 is built from 15 residues. Germline values: CDR1 SQVTM, CDR2 ANQGSEA. V was shortened by 6 bases and J by 3 bases, with 17 bases between the two germline ends. DNA of the CDR3: TGCAGCGTAAACCCGGGAGCCCTCGACACCGGGGAGCTGTTTTTT. It specifies CSVNPGALDTGELFF.

The chain employs TRBV14 and TRBJ2-1, with D uncertain. The germline CDR1 and CDR2 sequences are SGHDN and FVKESK. The V and J ends lost 5 bases and 6 bases respectively, with 8 bases between them. CDR3 length: 12 residues. The CDR3 loop reads CASSAYGNEQFF. The CDR3 DNA is TGTGCCAGCAGCGCCTATGGCAATGAGCAGTTCTTC.

The chain is built from TRBV7-8 and TRBJ2-3; TRBD2 might be the D (6 bases). Per germline, CDR1 SGHVS and CDR2 FQNEAQ. CDR3 length equals 15 residues. V shed 0 bases and J shed 2 bases, with 9 bases lying between them. CDR3 sequence reads: CASSLASGVTDTQYF. CDR3 bases: TGTGCCAGCAGCTTAGCTAGCGGAGTCACAGATACGCAGTATTTT. The variable domain in full, completed from reference TRBV7-8 and TRBJ2-3, reads GAGVSQSPRYKVAKRGQDVALRCDPISGHVSLFWYQQALGQGPEFLTYFQNEAQLDKSGLPSDRFFAERPEGSVSTLKIQRTQQEDSAVYLCASSLASGVTDTQYFGPGTRLTVL.

This clone has only a few counts. The gene calls are TRBV5-8 and TRBJ1-2; possibly TRBD1 for D (6 bases). The CDR3 sequence is 17 residues long. Germline V lookup: CDR1 SGHTS, CDR2 YDEGEE. The V end was cut by 4 bases, the J end by 7 bases, with 26 bases between. The CDR3 loop is CASSVPRSDSIMFGYTF. The CDR3, as DNA: TGTGCCAGCAGCGTGCCTCGGTCGGACAGTATTATGTTTGGCTACACCTTC. Based on the CDR3 plus reference TRBV5-8 and TRBJ1-2, the full variable domain is EAGVTQSPTHLIKTRGQQATLRCSPISGHTSVYWYQQALGLGLQFLLWYDEGEERNRGNFPPRFSGRQFPNYSSELNVNALELEDSALYLCASSVPRSDSIMFGYTFGSGTRLTVV.

The chain recombines TRBV23-1 with TRBJ1-2; no definite D call. TRBV23-1 is reported as an ORF; its role is uncertain. This CDR3 comprises 12 residues. Trimming cost V 7 bases and J 6 bases, with 12 bases left between them. In DNA, the CDR3 is TGCGCCAGCACCTTGGACGGGGATGGCTACACCTTC. It encodes CASTLDGDGYTF.

J is TRBJ1-4 and V is TRBV27; TRBD1 aligns across 9 bases. Trimming cost V 6 bases and J 5 bases; bases outside gene matches: 4. Germline values: CDR1 MNHEY, CDR2 SMNVEV (reference sequence). This CDR3 comprises 14 residues. This chain's CDR3 is CASSRGQGNEKLFF. CDR3 in DNA: TGTGCCAGCAGCCGGGGACAGGGAAATGAAAAACTGTTTTTT.

V usage is TRBV29-1 and J usage is TRBJ2-1; 9 bases line up with TRBD1. After removal of 0 bases from V and 8 bases from J, the junction contained 8 bases not matched to a gene. Germline lookup yields CDR1 SQVTM and CDR2 ANQGSEA. This CDR3 is built from 15 residues. The CDR3 here is CSVEESGTGLYEQFF. The CDR3 DNA reads as TGCAGCGTTGAAGAATCCGGGACAGGGTTGTATGAGCAGTTCTTC.

The chain recombines TRBV29-1 with TRBJ2-7, with D perhaps matching TRBD2 (6 bases). The V end was cut by 6 bases, the J end by 0 bases, with 21 bases between. The CDR3 extends over 16 amino acids. CDR1 SQVTM and CDR2 ANQGSEA come from the germline V gene. As DNA, the CDR3 is TGCAGCGTGGAACGAATTCGACGGGGGAGCTCCTACGAGCAGTACTTC. Amino acid sequence: CSVERIRRGSSYEQYF.

This clone was counted many times. The chain couples TRBV6-2 or TRBV6-3 to TRBJ2-7, with TRBD1 matching over 7 bases. V shed 6 bases and J 6 bases; nucleotides not matched to a gene: 14. Germline CDR1 MNHEY, CDR2 SVGEGT. This CDR3 has 15 residues. The CDR3 is CASRPRGRGYAEQYF. CDR3 nucleotides: TGTGCCAGCAGACCTCGGGGCAGGGGGTACGCCGAGCAGTACTTC.